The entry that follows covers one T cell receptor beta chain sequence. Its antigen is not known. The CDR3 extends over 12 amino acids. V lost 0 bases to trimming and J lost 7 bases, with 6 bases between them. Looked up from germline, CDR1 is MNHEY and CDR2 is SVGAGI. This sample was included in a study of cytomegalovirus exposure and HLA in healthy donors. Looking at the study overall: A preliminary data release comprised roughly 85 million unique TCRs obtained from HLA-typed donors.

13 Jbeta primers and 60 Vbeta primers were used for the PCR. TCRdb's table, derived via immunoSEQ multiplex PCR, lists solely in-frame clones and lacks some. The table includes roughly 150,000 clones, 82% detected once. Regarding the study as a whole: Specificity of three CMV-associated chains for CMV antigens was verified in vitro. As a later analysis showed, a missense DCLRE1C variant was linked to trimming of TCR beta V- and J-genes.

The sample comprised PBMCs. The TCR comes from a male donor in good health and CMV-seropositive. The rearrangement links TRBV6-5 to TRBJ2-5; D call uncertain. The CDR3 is CASSYSTGTQYF. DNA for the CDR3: TGTGCCAGCAGTTACTCCACGGGGACCCAGTACTTC.